This TCR beta chain came from a study of Graves' ophthalmopathy and Graves' hyperthyroidism. Study overall: Peripheral blood was gathered at first diagnosis, ahead of any treatment whatsoever. General study findings and limits: Ophthalmopathy progression was predicted by the model at more than 55% sensitivity and 72% to 80% specificity.

Amplification of TCR beta CDR3 regions used RNA transcripts. RT-PCR was first run with HTBI primers, then multiplex PCR in a second round. TCRdb re-analysed the multiplex PCR reads in MiXCR, keeping a single row per CDR3 protein. The sample lists some 370,000 distinct CDR3 sequences, about a sixth occurring once. V gave up 2 bases and J gave up 4 bases; unmatched junction bases: 13. Germline-derived CDR1 and CDR2 are MNHNS and SASEGT. The CDR3 spans 17 residues. PBMCs were isolated by Ficoll-Paque density gradient centrifugation, using about 9.2 ml of fresh peripheral blood as the starting material. About this clonotype itself: What it binds is unknown.

This sequence was found in an adult woman with stable Graves' hyperthyroidism. V gene TRBV6-1 combines with J gene TRBJ1-2; 7 bases are a match to TRBD1. Sequences were obtained from peripheral blood. The DNA of the CDR3 is TGTGCCAGCAGTGAATTATACGTAGGGGGCATCATCTATGGCTACACCTTC. Translating it yields CASSELYVGGIIYGYTF.